This T cell receptor (beta chain) was identified during a study of T cells in Graves' hyperthyroidism and ophthalmopathy. TCR beta CDR3 regions were amplified from RNA. The study used the HTBI primer set for a first-round RT-PCR of the TCR CDR3. Using its own MiXCR run on the multiplex PCR reads, TCRdb lists one record per CDR3 protein. This sample has fewer than 800,000 distinct CDR3 sequences; roughly 17% occur once, and the top ten carry around 7.7%. This clonotype was observed a few times. Input material: blood. The source of this sequence is a man younger than 35 with Graves' hyperthyroidism.

This chain's CDR3 is CASSSRQASSYNEQFF. The CDR3 DNA is TGTGCCAGCAGTTCACGACAGGCTAGCTCCTACAATGAGCAGTTCTTC. The chain combines TRBV28 with TRBJ2-1; D possibly corresponds to TRBD1 (6 bases). CDR1 MDHEN and CDR2 SYDVKM come from the germline V gene. V gave up 4 bases and J gave up 0 bases, with 13 bases separating them. CDR3 length: 16 amino acids.